This TCR beta chain was identified in a study of CD8 T cells in ankylosing spondylitis. Study findings and constraints: Disease-associated clones were reportedly significantly overrepresented in matched ankylosing spondylitis synovial fluid. Apparently characteristic of ankylosing spondylitis blood was a TCR beta motif (under ten highly homologous variants).

Per the germline V gene, CDR1 is MNHEY and CDR2 is SVGEGT. The CDR3 runs to 16 residues. Trimming pared 2 bases from V and 4 bases from J, leaving 15 bases between. Comment on this clonotype: No antigen is known for it.

A single record per CDR3 protein comes from TCRdb applying MiXCR to the 5' RACE reads. There are a few hundred thousand distinct CDR3 sequences in the sample; approximately 20% occur only once, and about 15% lies in the top ten. Sequenced input: blood, either unsorted or a sorted T cell fraction (not recorded which). The V gene is TRBV6-2 or TRBV6-3, the J gene TRBJ2-1; D unclear. The source is a male donor with ankylosing spondylitis. Here the CDR3 reads CASSYGRGRRYNEQFF. The CDR3, as DNA: TGTGCCAGCAGTTACGGACGCGGCAGGCGTTACAATGAGCAGTTCTTC.